These 26 T cell receptor beta chains were all obtained from the same sample, sequenced in a study of blood T cell repertoires in COVID-19 (dated by TCRdb to the early 2020s). The library was made by the immunoSEQ multiplex PCR assay. The table comes from immuneACCESS by way of TCRdb, which keeps in-frame sequences with V and J called. Part of the clones is missing from these tables; in studies checked, under half for an unresolved V gene and the rest for unknown reasons. This sample lists 75,000 to 95,000 clones; roughly 80% were detected once. Around 11% of the sample goes to the ten largest clones. The sequenced sample consisted of peripheral blood. These receptor sequences come from a woman between 40 and 55 years old with active or convalescent COVID-19.

The rearrangement links TRBV7-2 to TRBJ2-5, with D possibly TRBD1 on 5 matching bases. The germline CDR1 and CDR2 sequences are SGHTA and FQGNSA. Trimming left V 5 bases short and J 10 bases short, with 14 bases between. The CDR3 is made up of 12 amino acids. Here the CDR3 reads CASSANRFGQYF. The DNA of the CDR3 is TGTGCCAGCAGCGCAAACAGGTTTGGCCAGTACTTC.

This chain uses TRBV19 with TRBJ2-6; TRBD1 aligns across 7 bases. CDR3 length: 16 residues. The junction had 5 bases not matched to a gene; V was cut back by 3 bases and J by 3 bases. Germline V gene sequence: CDR1 LNHDA, CDR2 SQIVND (reference sequence). The CDR3 is CASSIRTGYGANVLTF. The CDR3 DNA reads as TGTGCCAGTAGTATCAGGACAGGTTATGGGGCCAACGTCCTGACTTTC.

In this sample, this clone turned up a few times. The chain employs TRBV7-9 and TRBJ1-1; no firm D call. The CDR3 covers 15 residues. Germline assignment: CDR1 SEHNR and CDR2 FQNEAQ (reference sequence). V lost 2 bases to trimming and J lost 1 base, with 11 bases between them. CDR3 sequence: CASSLYLPGNTEAFF. The CDR3 DNA follows: TGTGCCAGCAGCTTATACCTACCGGGGAACACTGAAGCTTTCTTT.

V usage is TRBV2 and J usage is TRBJ2-2, with 15 bases matching TRBD2. Germline V gene sequence: CDR1 SNHLY, CDR2 FYNNEI. V lost 7 bases and J lost 1; bases outside the gene matches: 7. The CDR3 runs to 18 residues. Here the CDR3 reads CASTLRTSGRVNTGELFF. The CDR3 DNA reads as TGTGCCAGCACCCTGAGGACTAGCGGGAGGGTGAACACCGGGGAGCTGTTTTTT.

The chain employs TRBV6-2 or TRBV6-3 and TRBJ1-5; 11 bases agree with TRBD1. Germline CDR1 MNHEY, CDR2 SVGEGT. The V segment lost 3 bases and the J segment 9 bases; nucleotides outside the gene matches: 10. CDR3 length: 16 residues. The CDR3 coding sequence is TGTGCCAGCAGTTATTCCGGGACAGGGGGGAAGGGGCCCCAGCATTTT. Its protein product is CASSYSGTGGKGPQHF.

The rearrangement joins TRBV29-1 to TRBJ2-1; TRBD1 is a possible D gene (6 bases). V was clipped by 4 bases and J by 8 bases, with 18 bases between them. CDR1 and CDR2 (germline): SQVTM, ANQGSEA. The CDR3 loop spans 14 amino acids. The CDR3: CSVGRRGPTDEQFF. The DNA of the CDR3 is TGCAGCGTTGGGCGCAGGGGACCTACGGATGAGCAGTTCTTC.

V and J are TRBV25-1 and TRBJ1-4, with 8 positions matching TRBD1. The CDR3 totals 17 residues. Trimming at V came to 0 bases and at J to 3 bases, leaving 6 bases not matched to a gene. Per the germline V gene, CDR1 is MGHDK and CDR2 is SYGVNS. This CDR3 reads CASSEYAGGESNEKLFF. Here the CDR3 DNA reads TGTGCCAGCAGTGAATATGCAGGGGGCGAGTCTAATGAAAAACTGTTTTTT.

CDR3 bases: TGTGCCAGCAGCCCACAGGGGGCTTTAGGCAAAAACATTCAGTACTTC. Amino acid sequence: CASSPQGALGKNIQYF. This chain uses TRBV4-2 with TRBJ2-4; the match to TRBD1 covers 9 bases. The germline CDR1 and CDR2 sequences are LGHNA and YNFKEQ. Losses at the gene ends were 4 bases for V and 3 bases for J; bases not matched to a gene: 7. The CDR3 loop spans 16 amino acids.

The CDR3 loop reads CASSIDLGTGHYYGYTF. The CDR3 DNA reads TGTGCCAGTAGTATAGATCTTGGGACAGGGCACTACTATGGCTACACCTTC. The chain couples TRBV19 to TRBJ1-2; 9 bases match TRBD1. Germline V gene data show CDR1 as LNHDA and CDR2 as SQIVND (reference sequence). The CDR3 is made up of 17 amino acids. V dropped 0 bases and J dropped 3; count of bases not matched to a gene: 8.

The rearrangement links TRBV2 to TRBJ1-4, with D possibly being TRBD1 (5 bases). The germline gives CDR1 SNHLY, CDR2 FYNNEI. CDR3 length equals 15 residues. The V end lost 2 bases, the J end lost 4 bases, and 11 bases lay between the germline ends. The CDR3 protein is CASSEQGVFNEKLFF. DNA for the CDR3: TGTGCCAGCAGTGAACAGGGTGTTTTTAATGAAAAACTGTTTTTT.

This chain joins TRBV7-8 and TRBJ1-2; D is unresolved. Germline V gene lookup returns CDR1 SGHVS and CDR2 FQNEAQ. This CDR3 has 13 amino acids. Trimming took 2 bases from V and 6 from J, leaving 10 bases between them. CDR3 sequence: CASSLLNENGYTF. The DNA of the CDR3 is TGTGCCAGCAGCTTATTAAACGAGAATGGCTACACCTTC. Full variable domain (rest looked up from reference TRBV7-8 and TRBJ1-2): GAGVSQSPRYKVAKRGQDVALRCDPISGHVSLFWYQQALGQGPEFLTYFQNEAQLDKSGLPSDRFFAERPEGSVSTLKIQRTQQEDSAVYLCASSLLNENGYTFGSGTRLTVV.

The CDR3 coding sequence is TGTGCCAGCTCACGCGATACCGGGGAGCTGTTTTTT. Translating it yields CASSRDTGELFF. This rearrangement joins TRBV18 to TRBJ2-2, with D unclear. The germline CDR1 and CDR2 sequences are KGHSH and LQKENI. The CDR3 has 12 amino acids. V was shortened by 4 bases and J by 5 bases, with 5 bases between the two germline ends.

This clone turned up a few times. The chain uses TRBV12-3 or TRBV12-4 and TRBJ1-1, with TRBD1 as a possible D gene (5 bases). Trimming left V 4 bases short and J 7 bases short, with 13 bases between. CDR3 length: 13 amino acids. The CDR3 spells CASSYLVGGEAFF. The CDR3, as DNA: TGTGCCAGCAGTTACCTTGTCGGGGGTGAAGCTTTCTTT.

This chain connects TRBV21-1 to TRBJ2-4; the D segment call TRBD1 is taken from the table without a DNA check. TRBV21-1 is tagged as a pseudogene. This CDR3 spans 13 amino acids. CDR3: CASSRLAKNIQYF. The CDR3 nucleotides are TGTGCCAGCAGCAGGCTAGCCAAAAACATTCAGTACTTC.

A few counts support this clone. The chain is built from TRBV4-1 and TRBJ1-5; tentative D call: TRBD1 (5 bases). CDR3 length: 15 residues. Germline CDR1 is MGHRA and CDR2 is YSYEKL. V shed 1 base and J shed 5 bases, with 12 bases lying between them. DNA for the CDR3: TGCGCCAGCAGCCAAGTATGGGGGGTAGATCAGCCCCAGCATTTT. Its translation: CASSQVWGVDQPQHF.

This clone was observed a single time. This chain connects TRBV27 to TRBJ1-4; weak D call: TRBD1 (5 bases). CDR3 length: 16 amino acids. From germline, CDR1 is MNHEY and CDR2 SMNVEV (reference sequence). Between the trimmed V and J ends, which lost 5 bases and 11 bases, there was a span of 24 bases. CDR3 coding DNA: TGTGCCAGCAGTCAAACAGCGGGGCGCCGATGGGGCAAACTGTTTTTT. This encodes CASSQTAGRRWGKLFF.

This rearrangement joins TRBV7-2 to TRBJ2-7; D perhaps matches TRBD2 (6 bases). This CDR3 contains 14 residues. Germline V gene lookup returns CDR1 SGHTA and CDR2 FQGNSA. The V end lost 1 base, the J end lost 4 bases, and 11 bases lay between the germline ends. The CDR3 DNA reads as TGTGCCAGCAGCTTAGGGGTTAGCGGTTACGAGCAGTACTTC. It translates to CASSLGVSGYEQYF.

The rearrangement joins TRBV7-8 to TRBJ2-5; 9 bases fit TRBD2. The CDR3 runs 15 residues. Germline lookup yields CDR1 SGHVS and CDR2 FQNEAQ. After removal of 5 bases from V and 5 bases from J, the junction contained 9 bases not matched to a gene. The CDR3, as DNA: TGTGCCAGCAGCCAGACTAGCGGTCGAGGGGAGACCCAGTACTTC. It encodes CASSQTSGRGETQYF.

The rearrangement uses TRBV7-2 and TRBJ2-1; 9 bases line up with TRBD2. V lost 0 bases, J lost 7 bases, and 4 bases stayed unmatched. The germline CDR1 and CDR2 sequences are SGHTA and FQGNSA. The CDR3 runs to 15 residues. DNA of the CDR3: TGTGCCAGCAGCTTAGCGACTAGCGGTCCAAATGAGCAGTTCTTC. Its protein product is CASSLATSGPNEQFF.

The chain links TRBV1 to TRBJ2-7; the table's D call TRBD2 went unverified against the DNA. TRBV1 is a documented pseudogene. This CDR3 is built from 18 residues. This CDR3 is CTSSQSGWRGRASYEQYF. DNA for the CDR3: TGCACCAGCAGCCAATCAGGATGGCGCGGGAGGGCCTCCTACGAGCAGTACTTC.

The chain links TRBV15 to TRBJ2-5; D is uncertain. The germline CDR1 and CDR2 sequences are LNHNV and YYDKDF (reference sequence). The CDR3 consists of 13 residues. V lost 0 bases and J lost 0, with 2 bases in between. CDR3 loop: CATSRDYQETQYF. CDR3 sequence (DNA): TGTGCCACCAGCAGAGACTACCAAGAGACCCAGTACTTC.

This clone was seen once. The chain joins TRBV21-1 to TRBJ2-7; no check of the table's D call, TRBD1, against the DNA was made. TRBV21-1 is recorded as a pseudogene. CDR3 length: 16 amino acids. The CDR3 is CASSNGGGTGNYEQYF. The CDR3 region has the DNA TGTGCCAGCAGCAATGGGGGGGGGACAGGGAACTACGAGCAGTACTTC.

V and J are TRBV7-2 and TRBJ1-1, with 8 nucleotides matching TRBD1. Germline V gene data show CDR1 as SGHTA and CDR2 as FQGNSA. The V gene end was trimmed by 4 bases and the J gene end by 4 bases; junction bases not matched to a gene: 5. The CDR3 is 14 residues long. This chain's CDR3 is CASSSNTGGTEAFF. The CDR3, as DNA: TGTGCCAGCAGCTCGAATACAGGGGGCACTGAAGCTTTCTTT.

The J gene is TRBJ2-1, the V gene TRBV18, with 11 bases identical to TRBD2. This CDR3 has 16 residues. V trimming: 6 bases; J trimming: 5 bases; junction bases outside the gene matches: 9. Germline values: CDR1 KGHSH, CDR2 LQKENI. CDR3 sequence: CASSPSGTSGNNEQFF. The CDR3 DNA sequence: TGTGCCAGCTCCCCTTCCGGGACTAGCGGAAACAATGAGCAGTTCTTC.

The gene calls are TRBV11-1 and TRBJ2-1; 11 nucleotides align to TRBD2. V was clipped by 6 bases and J by 7 bases; unmatched bases: 11. The length of the CDR3 is 16 residues. Germline V gives CDR1 SGHAT, CDR2 FQDESV (reference sequence). Here the CDR3 DNA reads TGTGCCAGCAGAAAACTAGCGGGAGTGGGATGGAATGAGCAGTTCTTC. This sequence encodes CASRKLAGVGWNEQFF.

This clone has a single count. CDR3 residues: CASSERTAATNEKLFF. DNA for the CDR3: TGTGCCAGCAGTGAAAGGACAGCGGCAACTAATGAAAAACTGTTTTTT. V gene TRBV2 combines with J gene TRBJ1-4; a possible D gene is TRBD1 (6 bases). The germline V and J ends were trimmed by 2 bases and 0 bases, with 10 bases remaining between them. The germline V gene encodes CDR1 SNHLY and CDR2 FYNNEI. The CDR3 runs 16 residues.